The clone carrying this T cell receptor beta chain was picked up many times. This sample was taken from a study of T cells in Graves' hyperthyroidism and ophthalmopathy. The TCR beta CDR3 regions underwent amplification using RNA transcripts as the source. First-round RT-PCR with HTBI primers amplified the TCR CDR3 region. TCRdb reprocessed the multiplex PCR reads with MiXCR, giving one entry per CDR3 protein. The sample records hundreds of thousands of distinct CDR3 sequences, approximately 24% being singletons. In germline, CDR1 is MGHDK, CDR2 SYGVNS. CDR3 size: 15 residues. Trimming cost V 2 bases and J 0 bases, with 9 bases left between them.

The origin of this receptor is a woman under 40 with Graves' ophthalmopathy. The chain uses TRBV25-1 and TRBJ2-3; D not certain. Sequencing used blood. The CDR3 DNA follows: TGTGCCAGCAGTGAAAAGGCCCCTAGCACAGATACGCAGTATTTT. Its translation: CASSEKAPSTDTQYF.